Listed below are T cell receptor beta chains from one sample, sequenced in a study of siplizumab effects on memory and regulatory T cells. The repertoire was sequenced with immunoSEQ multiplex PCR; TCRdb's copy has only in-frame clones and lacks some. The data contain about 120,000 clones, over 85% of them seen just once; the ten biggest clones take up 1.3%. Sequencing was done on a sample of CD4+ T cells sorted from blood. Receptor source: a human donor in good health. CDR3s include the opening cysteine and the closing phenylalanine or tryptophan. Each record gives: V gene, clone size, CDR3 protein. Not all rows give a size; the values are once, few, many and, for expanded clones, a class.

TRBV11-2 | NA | CASSLGGHANEKLFF
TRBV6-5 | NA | CASRSQGPTNEKLFF
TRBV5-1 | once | CASSFPGGGKTQYF
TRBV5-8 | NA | CASSRGRDNSPLHF
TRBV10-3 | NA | CAVGSGKQETQYF
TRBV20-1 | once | CSAREGRDSFF
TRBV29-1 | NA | CSVGGQGDIQYF
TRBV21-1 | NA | CASSKRWTEMNTGELFF
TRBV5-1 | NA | CASSLGPEETQYF
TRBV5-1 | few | CASSLGVRDSYSNQPQHF
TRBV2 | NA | CASSDPGGNYEQYF
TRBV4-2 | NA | CASSDRGYTGELFF
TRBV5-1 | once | CASSLEGSSGNTIYF
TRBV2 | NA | CASRRFRDRDPGSAGNTIYF
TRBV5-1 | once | CASSLGDSFGYTF